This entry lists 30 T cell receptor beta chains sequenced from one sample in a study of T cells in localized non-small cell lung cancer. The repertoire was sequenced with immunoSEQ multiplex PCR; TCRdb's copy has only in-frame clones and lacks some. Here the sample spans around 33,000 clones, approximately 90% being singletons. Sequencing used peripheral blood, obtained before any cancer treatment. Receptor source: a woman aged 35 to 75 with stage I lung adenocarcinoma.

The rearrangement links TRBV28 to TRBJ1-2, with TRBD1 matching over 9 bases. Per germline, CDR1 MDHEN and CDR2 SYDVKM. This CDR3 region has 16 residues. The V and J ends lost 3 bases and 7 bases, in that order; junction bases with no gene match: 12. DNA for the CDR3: TGTGCCAGCAGTTTGGGTGGTGGACAGGGGAGGTTTGGCTACACCTTC. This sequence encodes CASSLGGGQGRFGYTF.

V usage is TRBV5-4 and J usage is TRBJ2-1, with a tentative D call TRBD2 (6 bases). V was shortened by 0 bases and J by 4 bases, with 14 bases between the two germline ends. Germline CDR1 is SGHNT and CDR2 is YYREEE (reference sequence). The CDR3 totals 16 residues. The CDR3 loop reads CASSLGAGQIYNEQFF. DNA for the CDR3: TGTGCCAGCAGCTTGGGGGCGGGGCAAATTTACAATGAGCAGTTCTTC.

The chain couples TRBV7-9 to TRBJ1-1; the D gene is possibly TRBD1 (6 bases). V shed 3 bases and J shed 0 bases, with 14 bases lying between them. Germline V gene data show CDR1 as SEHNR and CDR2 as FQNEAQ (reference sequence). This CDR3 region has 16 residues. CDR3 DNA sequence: TGTGCCAGCAGCTTCAAGCCGGGACAAATGAACACTGAAGCTTTCTTT. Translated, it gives CASSFKPGQMNTEAFF.

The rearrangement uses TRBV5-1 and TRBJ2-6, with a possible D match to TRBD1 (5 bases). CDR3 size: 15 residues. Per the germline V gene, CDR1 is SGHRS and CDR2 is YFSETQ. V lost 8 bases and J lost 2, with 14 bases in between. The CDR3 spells CASHVGQTGANVLTF. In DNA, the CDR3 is TGCGCCAGTCATGTGGGGCAGACTGGGGCCAACGTCCTGACTTTC.

CDR3 residues: CASTKNLAGGINEQFF. Here the CDR3 DNA reads TGCGCCAGCACCAAAAATCTAGCGGGGGGGATCAATGAGCAGTTCTTC. The chain carries TRBV10-1 and TRBJ2-1; 12 bases are a match to TRBD2. The germline CDR1 and CDR2 sequences are WNHNN and SYGVQD (reference sequence). The CDR3 is 16 amino acids. V lost 7 bases and J lost 6; bases outside the gene matches: 10.

The CDR3 DNA reads TGTGCCAGCAGTGGCAACAGGGTCGATCAGCCCCAGCATTTT. Protein sequence: CASSGNRVDQPQHF. The rearrangement joins TRBV6-1 to TRBJ1-5; a possible D gene is TRBD1 (6 bases). Trimming stripped 4 bases from V and 5 bases from J, with 12 bases between. Looked up from germline, CDR1 is MNHNS and CDR2 is SASEGT. The CDR3 covers 14 residues.

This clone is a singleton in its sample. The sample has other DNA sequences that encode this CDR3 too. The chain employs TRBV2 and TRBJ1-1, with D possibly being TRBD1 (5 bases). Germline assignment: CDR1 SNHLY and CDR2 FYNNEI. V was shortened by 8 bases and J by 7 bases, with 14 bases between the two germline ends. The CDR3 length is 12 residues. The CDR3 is CASGAQRGEAFF. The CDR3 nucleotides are TGTGCCAGCGGTGCCCAGAGGGGTGAAGCTTTCTTT. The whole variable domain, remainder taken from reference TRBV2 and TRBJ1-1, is EPEVTQTPSHQVTQMGQEVILRCVPISNHLYFYWYRQILGQKVEFLVSFYNNEISEKSEIFDDQFSVERPDGSNFTLKIRSTKLEDSAMYFCASGAQRGEAFFGQGTRLTVV.

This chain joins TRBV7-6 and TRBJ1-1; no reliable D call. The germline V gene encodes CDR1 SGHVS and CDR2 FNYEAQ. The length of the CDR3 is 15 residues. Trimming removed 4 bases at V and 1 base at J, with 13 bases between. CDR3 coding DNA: TGTGCCAGCAGCTCCGAAAACCCTCGGAACACTGAAGCTTTCTTT. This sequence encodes CASSSENPRNTEAFF.

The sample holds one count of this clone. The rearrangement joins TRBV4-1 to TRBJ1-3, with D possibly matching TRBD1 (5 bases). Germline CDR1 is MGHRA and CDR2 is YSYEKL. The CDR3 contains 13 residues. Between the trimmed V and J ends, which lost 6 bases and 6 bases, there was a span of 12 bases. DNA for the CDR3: TGCGCCAGCAGGGGACTAGGAGAAAACACCATATATTTT. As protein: CASRGLGENTIYF.

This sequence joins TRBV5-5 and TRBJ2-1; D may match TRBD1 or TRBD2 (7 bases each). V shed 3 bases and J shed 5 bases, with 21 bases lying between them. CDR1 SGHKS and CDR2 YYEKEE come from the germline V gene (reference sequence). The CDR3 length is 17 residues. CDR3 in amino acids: CASSWHPQGREDNEQFF. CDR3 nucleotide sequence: TGTGCCAGCAGCTGGCACCCACAGGGGAGGGAAGACAATGAGCAGTTCTTC.

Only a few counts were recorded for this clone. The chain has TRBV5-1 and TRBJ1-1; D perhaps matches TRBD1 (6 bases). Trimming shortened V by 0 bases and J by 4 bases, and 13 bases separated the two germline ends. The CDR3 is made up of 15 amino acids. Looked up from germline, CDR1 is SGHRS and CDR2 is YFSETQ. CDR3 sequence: CASSLGNRDTTEAFF. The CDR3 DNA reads TGCGCCAGCAGCTTGGGTAACAGGGATACCACTGAAGCTTTCTTT.

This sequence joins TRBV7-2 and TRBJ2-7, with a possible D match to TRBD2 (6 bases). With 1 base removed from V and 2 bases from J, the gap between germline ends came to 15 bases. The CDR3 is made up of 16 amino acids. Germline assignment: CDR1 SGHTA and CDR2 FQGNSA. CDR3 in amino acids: CASSLGAGRTPYEQYF. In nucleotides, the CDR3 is TGTGCCAGCAGCTTAGGGGCAGGGAGGACTCCCTACGAGCAGTACTTC.

CDR3 in amino acids: CASNGERYGYTF. CDR3 sequence (DNA): TGTGCCAGCAACGGGGAGCGCTATGGCTACACCTTC. This chain joins TRBV9 and TRBJ1-2; no reliable D call. From germline, CDR1 is SGDLS and CDR2 YYNGEE. This CDR3 has 12 amino acids. V lost 6 bases to trimming and J lost 4 bases, with 10 bases between them.

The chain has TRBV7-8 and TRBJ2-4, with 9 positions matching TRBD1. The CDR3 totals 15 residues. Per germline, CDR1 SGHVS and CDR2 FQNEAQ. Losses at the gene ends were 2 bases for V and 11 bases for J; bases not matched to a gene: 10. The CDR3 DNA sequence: TGTGCCAGCAGCTTAAGGGACAGGGCGCTAGGGGTTCAGTACTTC. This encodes CASSLRDRALGVQYF. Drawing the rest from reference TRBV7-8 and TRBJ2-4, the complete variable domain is GAGVSQSPRYKVAKRGQDVALRCDPISGHVSLFWYQQALGQGPEFLTYFQNEAQLDKSGLPSDRFFAERPEGSVSTLKIQRTQQEDSAVYLCASSLRDRALGVQYFGAGTRLSVL.

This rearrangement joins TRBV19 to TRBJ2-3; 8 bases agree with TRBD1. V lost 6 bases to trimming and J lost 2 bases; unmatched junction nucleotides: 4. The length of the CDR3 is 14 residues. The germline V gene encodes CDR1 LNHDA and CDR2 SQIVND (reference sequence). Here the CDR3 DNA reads TGTGCCAGTAGGACAGGGGTGGACACAGATACGCAGTATTTT. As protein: CASRTGVDTDTQYF.

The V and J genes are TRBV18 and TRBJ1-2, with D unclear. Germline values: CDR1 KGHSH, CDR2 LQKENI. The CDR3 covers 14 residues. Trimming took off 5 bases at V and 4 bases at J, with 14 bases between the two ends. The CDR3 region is CASSLTRDFYGYTF. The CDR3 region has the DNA TGTGCCAGCTCATTAACGAGGGATTTCTATGGCTACACCTTC.

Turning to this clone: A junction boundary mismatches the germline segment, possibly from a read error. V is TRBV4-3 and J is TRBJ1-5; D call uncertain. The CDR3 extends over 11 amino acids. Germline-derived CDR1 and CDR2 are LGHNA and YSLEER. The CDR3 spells CASGHGTPQHF. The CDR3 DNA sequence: TGCGCCAGCGGCCATGGCACGCCCCAGCATTTT.

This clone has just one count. CDR3 bases: TGTGCCAGTACTCTTGGGACAGGGACGGACTATGGCTACACCTTC. Encoded protein: CASTLGTGTDYGYTF. The V call is TRBV19, the J call TRBJ1-2; 9 bases are shared with TRBD1. The CDR3 extends over 15 amino acids. CDR1 and CDR2 (germline): LNHDA, SQIVND (reference sequence). The junction had 9 bases not matched to a gene; V was cut back by 7 bases and J by 3 bases.

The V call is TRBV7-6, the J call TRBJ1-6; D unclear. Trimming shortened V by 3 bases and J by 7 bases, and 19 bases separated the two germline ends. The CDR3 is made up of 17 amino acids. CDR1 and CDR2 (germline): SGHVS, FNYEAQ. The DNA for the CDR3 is TGTGCCAGCAGCTTGGACCAACGAGGGCGAGGGAATTCACCCCTCCACTTT. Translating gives CASSLDQRGRGNSPLHF.

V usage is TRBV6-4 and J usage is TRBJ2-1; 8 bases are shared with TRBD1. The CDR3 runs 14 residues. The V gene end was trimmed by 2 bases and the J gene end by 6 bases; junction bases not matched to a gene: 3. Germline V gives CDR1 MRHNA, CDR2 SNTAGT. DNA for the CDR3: TGTGCCAGCAGTGACACAGACAGGGGCAATGAGCAGTTCTTC. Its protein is CASSDTDRGNEQFF.

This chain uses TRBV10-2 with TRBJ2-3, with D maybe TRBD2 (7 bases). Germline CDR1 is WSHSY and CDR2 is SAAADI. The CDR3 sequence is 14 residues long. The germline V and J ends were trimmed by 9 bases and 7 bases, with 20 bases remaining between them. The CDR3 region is CASIPGGQMNTQYF. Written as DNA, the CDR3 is TGCGCCAGTATTCCGGGGGGCCAAATGAATACGCAGTATTTT.

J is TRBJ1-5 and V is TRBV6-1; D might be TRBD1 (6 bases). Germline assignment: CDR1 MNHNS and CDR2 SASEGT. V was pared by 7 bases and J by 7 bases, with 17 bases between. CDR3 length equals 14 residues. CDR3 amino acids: CASKEGGGGQPQHF. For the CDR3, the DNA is TGTGCCAGCAAGGAGGGGGGGGGCGGGCAGCCCCAGCATTTT.

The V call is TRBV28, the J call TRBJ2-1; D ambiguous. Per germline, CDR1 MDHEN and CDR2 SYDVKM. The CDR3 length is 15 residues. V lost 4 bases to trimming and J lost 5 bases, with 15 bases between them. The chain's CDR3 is CASSSARRVDNEQFF. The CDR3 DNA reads TGTGCCAGCAGTTCCGCAAGAAGGGTTGACAATGAGCAGTTCTTC. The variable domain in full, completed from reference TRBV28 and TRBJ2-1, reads DVKVTQSSRYLVKRTGEKVFLECVQDMDHENMFWYRQDPGLGLRLIYFSYDVKMKEKGDIPEGYSVSREKKERFSLILESASTNQTSMYLCASSSARRVDNEQFFGPGTRLTVL.

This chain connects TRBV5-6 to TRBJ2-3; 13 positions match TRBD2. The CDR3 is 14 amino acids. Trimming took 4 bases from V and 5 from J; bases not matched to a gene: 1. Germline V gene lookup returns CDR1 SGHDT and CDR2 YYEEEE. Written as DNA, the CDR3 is TGTGCCAGCAGCAGACTAGCGGGGGGAGATACGCAGTATTTT. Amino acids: CASSRLAGGDTQYF.

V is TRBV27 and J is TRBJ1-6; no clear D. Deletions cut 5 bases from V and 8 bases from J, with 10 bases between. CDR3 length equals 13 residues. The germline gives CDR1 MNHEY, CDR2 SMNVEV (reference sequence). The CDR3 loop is CASSLPGHSPLHF. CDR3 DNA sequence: TGTGCCAGCAGTCTACCAGGACATTCACCCCTCCACTTT.

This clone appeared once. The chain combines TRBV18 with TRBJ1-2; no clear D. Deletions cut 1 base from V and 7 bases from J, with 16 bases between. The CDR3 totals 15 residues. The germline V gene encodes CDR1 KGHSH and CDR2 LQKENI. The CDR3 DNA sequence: TGTGCCAGCTCACCACAACGGGTTGGAGCGGTTGGCTACACCTTC. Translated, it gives CASSPQRVGAVGYTF.

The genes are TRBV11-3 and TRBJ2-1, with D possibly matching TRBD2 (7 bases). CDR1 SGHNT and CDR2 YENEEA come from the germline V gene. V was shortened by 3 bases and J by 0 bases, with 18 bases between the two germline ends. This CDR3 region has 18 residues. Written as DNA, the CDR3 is TGTGCCAGCAGCTTCTCTCTGTTAGGGGGGGACTCCTACAATGAGCAGTTCTTC. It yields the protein CASSFSLLGGDSYNEQFF.

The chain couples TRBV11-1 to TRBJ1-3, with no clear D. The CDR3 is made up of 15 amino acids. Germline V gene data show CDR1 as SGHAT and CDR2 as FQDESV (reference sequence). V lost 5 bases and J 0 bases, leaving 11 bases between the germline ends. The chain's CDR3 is CASSPDGFSGNTIYF. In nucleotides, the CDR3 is TGTGCCAGCAGCCCGGACGGTTTCTCTGGAAACACCATATATTTT. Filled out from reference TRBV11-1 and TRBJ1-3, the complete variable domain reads EAEVAQSPRYKITEKSQAVAFWCDPISGHATLYWYRQILGQGPELLVQFQDESVVDDSQLPKDRFSAERLKGVDSTLKIQPAELGDSAMYLCASSPDGFSGNTIYFGEGSWLTVV.

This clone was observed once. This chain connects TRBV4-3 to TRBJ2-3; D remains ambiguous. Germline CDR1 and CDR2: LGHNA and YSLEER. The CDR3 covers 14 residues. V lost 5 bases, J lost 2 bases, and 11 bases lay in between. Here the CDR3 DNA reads TGCGCCAGCAGCGGAGTTTTGTTCACAGATACGCAGTATTTT. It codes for CASSGVLFTDTQYF.

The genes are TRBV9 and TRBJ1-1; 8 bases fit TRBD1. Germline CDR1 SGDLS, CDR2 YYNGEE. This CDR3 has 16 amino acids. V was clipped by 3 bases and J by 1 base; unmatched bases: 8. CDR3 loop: CASSATGTGANTEAFF. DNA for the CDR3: TGTGCCAGCAGCGCCACCGGGACAGGAGCGAACACTGAAGCTTTCTTT.